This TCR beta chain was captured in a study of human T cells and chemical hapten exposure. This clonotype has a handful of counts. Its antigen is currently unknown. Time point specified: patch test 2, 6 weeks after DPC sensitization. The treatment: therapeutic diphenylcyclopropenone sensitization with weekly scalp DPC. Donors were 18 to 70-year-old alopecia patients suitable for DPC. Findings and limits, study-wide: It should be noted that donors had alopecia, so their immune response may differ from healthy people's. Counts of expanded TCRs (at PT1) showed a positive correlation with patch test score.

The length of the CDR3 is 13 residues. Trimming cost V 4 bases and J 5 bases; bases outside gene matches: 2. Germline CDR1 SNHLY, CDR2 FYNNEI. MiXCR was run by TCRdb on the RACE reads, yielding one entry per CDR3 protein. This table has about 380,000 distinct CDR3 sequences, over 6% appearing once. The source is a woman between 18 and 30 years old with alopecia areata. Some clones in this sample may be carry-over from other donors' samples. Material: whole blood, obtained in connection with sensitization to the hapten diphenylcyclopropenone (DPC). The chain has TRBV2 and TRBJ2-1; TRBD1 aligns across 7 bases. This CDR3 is CASSGQGNNEQFF. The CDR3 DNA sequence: TGTGCCAGCAGTGGACAGGGAAACAATGAGCAGTTCTTC. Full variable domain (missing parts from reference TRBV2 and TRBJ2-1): EPEVTQTPSHQVTQMGQEVILRCVPISNHLYFYWYRQILGQKVEFLVSFYNNEISEKSEIFDDQFSVERPDGSNFTLKIRSTKLEDSAMYFCASSGQGNNEQFFGPGTRLTVL.